This is a list of T cell receptor beta chains from one sample in a study of shared clonotypes between healthy human individuals. This table comes from immunoSEQ multiplex PCR, and its TCRdb copy is limited to in-frame clones, with some not included. The table has about 680,000 clones, 92% seen once; the top ten hold 20% to 25%. The sample comprised naive CD8+ T cells sorted from blood. All receptors derive from a man between 25 and 39 years old in good health. Both conserved end residues are part of each CDR3. A D gene is named only where the DNA matches it firmly. Size is stated for part of the rows, as once, few or many counts, or as a class when the clone is expanded.

V gene	J gene	clone size	D gene	CDR3 length	CDR3 DNA	CDR3 protein
TRBV10-3	TRBJ2-7	-	TRBD2	15	TGTGCCATCCGGAAGCGGGAGGGGCCGACCTACGAGCAGTACTTC	CAIRKREGPTYEQYF
TRBV29-1	TRBJ2-2	-	-	16	TGCAGCGTCCAAGGAATAGCAGAAACGAACACCGGGGAGCTGTTTTTT	CSVQGIAETNTGELFF
TRBV5-6	TRBJ2-7	-	TRBD2	15	TGTGCCAGCACCTTAATCGAGCGGGAAACCTACGAGCAGTACTTC	CASTLIERETYEQYF
TRBV18	TRBJ2-3	-	TRBD2	16	TGTGCCAGCTCACCACCTGTCGCGGGAGACTCAGATACGCAGTATTTT	CASSPPVAGDSDTQYF
TRBV27	TRBJ2-7	-	-	14	TGTGCCAGCAGTTTCTCGCTAAATGGGTACGAGCAGTACTTC	CASSFSLNGYEQYF
TRBV2	TRBJ2-1	-	-	18	TGTGCCAGCAGGCTGCTCGCGGGTGGAGCGACCTCCTACAATGAGCAGTTCTTC	CASRLLAGGATSYNEQFF
TRBV11-2	TRBJ1-2	-	-	14	TGTGCCAGCAGCTTAGATGACAGCCCGTATGGCTACACCTTC	CASSLDDSPYGYTF
TRBV9	TRBJ2-7	-	-	15	TGTGCCAGCAGTACGGAGGGCGGTAGCTCCTACGAGCAGTACTTC	CASSTEGGSSYEQYF
TRBV5-1	TRBJ2-7	-	TRBD1	14	TGCGCCAGCAGCTTGGGAGGGGGCGTCTACGAGCAGTACTTC	CASSLGGGVYEQYF
TRBV9	TRBJ1-3	-	-	17	TGTGCCAGCAGCTCCCGGGACACCTTCGCCTCTGGAAACACCATATATTTT	CASSSRDTFASGNTIYF
TRBV14	TRBJ2-7	-	TRBD2	14	TGTGCCAGCAGCCAGCTAGCGGGCTCCTACGAGCAGTACTTC	CASSQLAGSYEQYF
TRBV5-1	TRBJ1-1	-	-	15	TGCGCCAGCAGCTTTGTGGCCCTATACGACGGTGAAGCTTTCTTT	CASSFVALYDGEAFF
TRBV2	TRBJ1-5	-	-	14	TGTGCCAGCAGTGAGGGGGATAGCAATCAGCCCCAGCATTTT	CASSEGDSNQPQHF
TRBV6-5	TRBJ1-5	-	-	15	TGTGCCAGCAGTCCAATCGCCGGGGGCGATCAGCCCCAGCATTTT	CASSPIAGGDQPQHF
TRBV7-9	TRBJ2-1	-	TRBD2	16	TGTGCCAGCAGCTCCTTAGCGGGAGGTAACTACAATGAGCAGTTCTTC	CASSSLAGGNYNEQFF
TRBV9	TRBJ2-7	-	-	14	TGTGCCAGCAGCGAGGGGGGGTATGCATACGAGCAGTACTTC	CASSEGGYAYEQYF
TRBV27	TRBJ2-1	-	TRBD2	15	TGTGCCAGCAGTCCCGGACTAGCACCCTACAATGAGCAGTTCTTC	CASSPGLAPYNEQFF
TRBV5-1	TRBJ2-7	-	TRBD2	15	TGCGCCAGCAGCCTAGGGGCGGGAGCCTTTGACGAGCAGTACTTC	CASSLGAGAFDEQYF
TRBV27	TRBJ1-1	-	TRBD1	15	TGTGCCAGCAGTCCCGCCGGGACAGGGAACACTGAAGCTTTCTTT	CASSPAGTGNTEAFF
TRBV19	TRBJ2-7	-	TRBD2	16	TGTGCCAGTAGTTCGGAGCCCCGGGGACTATTATACGAGCAGTACTTC	CASSSEPRGLLYEQYF
TRBV7-6	TRBJ2-5	-	-	18	TGTGCCAGCAGCGCAGAAACAGGGATTTGGCTTGCTGAAGAGACCCAGTACTTC	CASSAETGIWLAEETQYF
TRBV18	TRBJ2-3	-	TRBD1	16	TGTGCCAGCTCACCGCTTGAGACAGGGATCCCAGATACGCAGTATTTT	CASSPLETGIPDTQYF
TRBV28	TRBJ2-7	-	-	17	TGTGCCAGCAACCCCCCCACCCCCAGCGGGCTAGCGTACGAGCAGTACTTC	CASNPPTPSGLAYEQYF
TRBV5-1	TRBJ2-2	-	-	14	TGCGCCAGCAGCAGAGGAGTGAACACCGGGGAGCTGTTTTTT	CASSRGVNTGELFF
TRBV4-1	TRBJ2-3	-	TRBD2	15	TGCGCCAGCAGTTCGGTCCTAGCGGGAATGGATACGCAGTATTTT	CASSSVLAGMDTQYF
TRBV30	TRBJ2-2	-	-	11	TGTGCCTGGAGTTATCACGGGGAGCTGTTTTTT	CAWSYHGELFF
TRBV7-9	TRBJ2-1	once	-	17	TGTGCCAGCAGCTTAGTATCTGAAAGGGAGATATACAATGAGCAGTTCTTC	CASSLVSEREIYNEQFF
TRBV2	TRBJ2-7	-	-	15	TGTGCCAGCAGTGGGGAAACAGTTTTGACCTACGAGCAGTACTTC	CASSGETVLTYEQYF
TRBV5-6	TRBJ1-2	-	-	12	TGTGCCAGCAGCTTGAGCTCGGCGGAGTACACCTTC	CASSLSSAEYTF
TRBV5-1	TRBJ2-7	few	-	16	TGCGCCAGCAGCTGGAAACAGGGAGCTCCTGCCTACGAGCAGTACTTC	CASSWKQGAPAYEQYF
TRBV27	TRBJ2-5	-	TRBD2	19	TGTGCCAGCAGTTTCCGAATTCCGGGACTAGCGGGAGGGGGAGAGACCCAGTACTTC	CASSFRIPGLAGGGETQYF
TRBV7-9	TRBJ2-5	-	-	15	TGTGCCAGCAGCTTAGCGTGGGAGATCCAAGAGACCCAGTACTTC	CASSLAWEIQETQYF
TRBV4-3	TRBJ2-7	-	-	16	TGCGCCAGCAGTCCAAGCCCTTTAGGGCTAACCTACGAGCAGTACTTC	CASSPSPLGLTYEQYF
TRBV5-6	TRBJ1-1	-	-	12	TGTGCCAGCAGCTTAGTCGGCACTGAAGCTTTCTTT	CASSLVGTEAFF
TRBV7-9	TRBJ1-5	-	-	16	TGTGCCAGCAGTCGGGGGGGCCCTTATAGCAATCAGCCCCAGCATTTT	CASSRGGPYSNQPQHF
TRBV7-9	TRBJ2-5	-	TRBD2	15	TGTGCCAGCAGCTTTGCGGGAGCAGGGCAAGAGACCCAGTACTTC	CASSFAGAGQETQYF
TRBV28	TRBJ1-5	-	-	14	TGTGCCAGCAACCCTCAGGGAATTGGCCAGCCCCAGCATTTT	CASNPQGIGQPQHF